One sample yielded the 31 T cell receptor beta chains listed below, sequenced in a study of response to subunit inactivated influenza vaccine. Each CDR3 protein gets one entry after TCRdb re-called the RT-PCR reads with MiXCR. The sample yields approximately 700,000 distinct CDR3 sequences, approximately 14% seen once. Sequenced here: PBMCs from blood, sampled 12 days after vaccination. The source of these receptors is a middle-aged man who received an inactivated influenza vaccine.

This chain connects TRBV10-3 to TRBJ2-3; TRBD2 is a possible D gene (6 bases). This CDR3 has 16 amino acids. CDR1 and CDR2 from the germline V gene are ENHRY and SYGVKD. The ends were cut back, 0 bases at V and 4 bases at J, with 14 bases in the middle. In nucleotides, the CDR3 is TGTGCCATCAGTGAGTCGTCCGGGGGAGGATCAGATACGCAGTATTTT. Translating gives CAISESSGGGSDTQYF.

The rearrangement links TRBV9 to TRBJ1-1, with a weak D call TRBD1 (5 bases). V lost 1 base and J lost 0, with 22 bases in between. CDR1 and CDR2 from the germline V gene are SGDLS and YYNGEE. The CDR3 is made up of 19 amino acids. CDR3 region: CASSVSKVPRQLLNTEAFF. CDR3 bases: TGTGCCAGCAGCGTATCCAAAGTGCCCCGACAGCTTTTGAACACTGAAGCTTTCTTT.

In this sample, this clonotype turned up a few times. This CDR3 is CASSPRSTQETQYF. As DNA, the CDR3 is TGTGCCAGCAGCCCCCGATCGACCCAAGAGACCCAGTACTTC. The gene calls are TRBV7-9 and TRBJ2-5; D gene uncertain. Germline values: CDR1 SEHNR, CDR2 FQNEAQ (reference sequence). The germline V and J ends were trimmed by 5 bases and 1 base, with 11 bases remaining between them. This CDR3 has 14 residues.

The chain combines TRBV12-3 or TRBV12-4 with TRBJ2-3, with 15 bases that match TRBD2. This CDR3 has 18 residues. V shed 6 bases and J 0 bases; nucleotides not matched to a gene: 7. CDR3 protein: CASSRPGLAGGSTDTQYF. CDR3 coding DNA: TGTGCCAGCAGCCGCCCGGGACTAGCGGGGGGAAGCACAGATACGCAGTATTTT.

The sample holds a few counts of this clonotype. This chain uses TRBV23-1 with TRBJ2-3, with 14 bases that match TRBD2. TRBV23-1 is noted as an ORF with a role that remains uncertain. The CDR3 is 17 amino acids. V shed 3 bases and J 6 bases; nucleotides not matched to a gene: 8. In DNA, the CDR3 is TGCGCCAGCAGTCATCTTGGACTAGCGGGAGGATGGGATACGCAGTATTTT. This encodes CASSHLGLAGGWDTQYF.

This clonotype came up a few times. This sequence joins TRBV21-1 and TRBJ2-1; the D call of TRBD1 is as the table states it, not checked on the DNA. TRBV21-1 is a recognized pseudogene. The CDR3 totals 16 residues. The CDR3 DNA reads TGTGCCAGCAGCCTCGACAGATCTTCCCACAATGAGCGGCAGTTCTTC. It codes for CASSLDRSSHNERQFF.

The sample holds many counts of this clonotype. The chain employs TRBV7-8 and TRBJ2-1, with D possibly called TRBD1 or TRBD2 (5 bases each). The V end was cut by 6 bases, the J end by 7 bases, with 13 bases between. CDR1 is SGHVS and CDR2 is FQNEAQ in the germline V gene. The CDR3 loop spans 13 amino acids. CDR3 residues: CASSTRGPNEQFF. The CDR3 DNA follows: TGTGCCAGCAGTACTCGGGGACCGAATGAGCAGTTCTTC.

The chain employs TRBV24-1 and TRBJ2-3, with TRBD2 identical over 8 bases. V trimming: 10 bases; J trimming: 4 bases; junction bases outside the gene matches: 12. CDR1 is KGHDR and CDR2 is SFDVKD in the germline V gene. The CDR3 length is 15 residues. The CDR3: CATSTGGGAADTQYF. The CDR3 DNA sequence: TGTGCCACGTCCACCGGGGGGGGTGCCGCAGATACGCAGTATTTT.

The V gene is TRBV7-9, the J gene TRBJ2-5, with a tentative D call TRBD1 (6 bases). CDR3 size: 15 residues. V lost 5 bases, J lost 0 bases, and 13 bases lay in between. Germline CDR1 is SEHNR and CDR2 is FQNEAQ (reference sequence). CDR3 nucleotides: TGTGCCAGCAGCCAAGGGACAAATTACCAAGAGACCCAGTACTTC. It codes for CASSQGTNYQETQYF.

The J gene is TRBJ2-1, the V gene TRBV7-2, with D perhaps matching TRBD2 (5 bases). Germline V gene data show CDR1 as SGHTA and CDR2 as FQGNSA. The CDR3 loop spans 13 amino acids. V was clipped by 1 base and J by 16 bases, with 17 bases between them. The CDR3 nucleotides read TGTGCCAGCAGCTTAGGGAATCGAGGGCCAGGATTCTTC. It specifies CASSLGNRGPGFF.

The chain carries TRBV12-3 or TRBV12-4 and TRBJ2-2, with 8 positions matching TRBD2. The CDR3 extends over 15 amino acids. The ends lost 5 bases at V and 5 bases at J; junction bases unmatched: 7. CDR3 loop: CASSPAGGWTGELFF. CDR3 DNA: TGTGCCAGCAGTCCGGCGGGGGGATGGACCGGGGAGCTGTTTTTT.

V and J are TRBV4-1 and TRBJ2-5; the match to TRBD2 covers 13 bases. Germline values: CDR1 MGHRA, CDR2 YSYEKL. The J segment lost 5 bases and the V segment lost 4 bases, leaving 10 bases of the junction unmatched. The length of the CDR3 is 17 residues. CDR3 nucleotide sequence: TGCGCCAGCAGCCCGGGACTAGCGGGGAGTTCGTGGGAGACCCAGTACTTC. Translated: CASSPGLAGSSWETQYF.

This clonotype turned up a few times. The chain employs TRBV12-3 or TRBV12-4 and TRBJ1-1, with 9 positions matching TRBD1. This CDR3 comprises 14 residues. V lost 5 bases, J lost 0 bases, and 1 base stayed unmatched. The CDR3 sequence: CASSRTGVNTEAFF. The CDR3 bases are TGTGCCAGCAGTAGGACAGGGGTGAACACTGAAGCTTTCTTT.

In this sample, this clonotype turned up many times. The chain links TRBV12-3 or TRBV12-4 to TRBJ1-6; D possibly corresponds to TRBD1 (5 bases). The CDR3 consists of 14 residues. V was cut by 8 bases and J by 7 bases, with 15 bases left in between. CDR3: CASGIGGSNSPLHF. The CDR3 DNA reads as TGTGCCAGCGGCATCGGGGGATCGAATTCACCCCTCCACTTT.

This clonotype was counted at least ten times. This chain links TRBV5-1 with TRBJ2-1; either TRBD1 or TRBD2 may fit D (6 bases each). Trimming took off 0 bases at V and 5 bases at J, with 12 bases between the two ends. The CDR3 consists of 15 residues. The V gene's germline CDR1 is SGHRS and CDR2 YFSETQ. Here the CDR3 reads CASSLEGGFHNEQFF. The CDR3 bases are TGCGCCAGCAGCTTGGAGGGGGGATTTCACAATGAGCAGTTCTTC. The complete variable domain, with remaining parts taken from reference TRBV5-1 and TRBJ2-1, reads KAGVTQTPRYLIKTRGQQVTLSCSPISGHRSVSWYQQTPGQGLQFLFEYFSETQRNKGNFPGRFSGRQFSNSRSEMNVSTLELGDSALYLCASSLEGGFHNEQFFGPGTRLTVL.

The chain joins TRBV7-6 to TRBJ1-1; D call uncertain. This CDR3 comprises 14 residues. Germline CDR1 is SGHVS and CDR2 is FNYEAQ. Between the trimmed V and J ends, which lost 0 bases and 4 bases, there was a span of 9 bases. The CDR3 DNA reads as TGTGCCAGCAGCTTAGCCGAGTGGGGCACTGAAGCTTTCTTT. Encoded protein: CASSLAEWGTEAFF.

This clonotype was seen a handful of times. V usage is TRBV6-5 and J usage is TRBJ2-2; D is perhaps TRBD1 (6 bases). This CDR3 is 14 amino acids long. Looked up from germline, CDR1 is MNHEY and CDR2 is SVGAGI. Between the trimmed V and J ends, which lost 3 bases and 6 bases, there was a span of 11 bases. The CDR3 region is CASSYQGLAGELFF. The CDR3 DNA is TGTGCCAGCAGTTATCAGGGGTTGGCCGGGGAGCTGTTTTTT.

This clonotype was found a few times. The chain couples TRBV7-2 to TRBJ2-7; D unresolved. V lost 1 base to trimming and J lost 7 bases, with 11 bases between them. The CDR3 runs 13 residues. Germline CDR1 and CDR2: SGHTA and FQGNSA. In nucleotides, the CDR3 is TGTGCCAGCAGCTTAGAGACCCGTAGGGAGCAGTACTTC. It codes for CASSLETRREQYF.

The V and J genes are TRBV5-5 and TRBJ2-2; 12 nucleotides agree with TRBD2. The CDR3 contains 15 residues. V lost 4 bases to trimming and J lost 5 bases; unmatched junction nucleotides: 3. Germline CDR1 SGHKS, CDR2 YYEKEE (reference sequence). CDR3 coding DNA: TGTGCCAGCAGCATCGGGACTAGCGGGACCGGGGAGCTGTTTTTT. Translation: CASSIGTSGTGELFF. Together with reference TRBV5-5 and TRBJ2-2, the CDR3 gives the full variable domain: DAGVTQSPTHLIKTRGQQVTLRCSPISGHKSVSWYQQVLGQGPQFIFQYYEKEERGRGNFPDRFSARQFPNYSSELNVNALLLGDSALYLCASSIGTSGTGELFFGEGSRLTVL.

The rearrangement uses TRBV4-1 and TRBJ2-7; 11 bases are a match to TRBD2. V was pared by 3 bases and J by 4 bases, with 20 bases of the junction left unmatched. In germline, CDR1 is MGHRA, CDR2 YSYEKL. There are 20 residues in the CDR3. CDR3 sequence reads: CASSQPEASGGMHTRYEQYF. CDR3 in DNA: TGCGCCAGCAGCCAGCCCGAGGCTAGCGGGGGGATGCACACCAGGTACGAGCAGTACTTC.

This clonotype has more than one count but fewer than ten. This sequence joins TRBV6-1 and TRBJ1-2; the match to TRBD1 covers 9 bases. J was trimmed by 13 bases and V by 5 bases; bases with no gene match: 17. There are 15 residues in the CDR3. The germline CDR1 and CDR2 sequences are MNHNS and SASEGT. The CDR3 nucleotides are TGTGCCAGCAGTAAAGGCCTCCACGACAGGGGGGTCTGCACCTTC. This translates into CASSKGLHDRGVCTF.

This clonotype showed up just a few times. This sequence joins TRBV18 and TRBJ1-1; no definite D call. V lost 3 bases, J lost 1 base, and 12 bases lay in between. CDR3 length equals 15 residues. CDR1 is KGHSH and CDR2 is LQKENI in the germline V gene. The CDR3 bases are TGTGCCAGCTCACCCGGATTCGCGGGGAACACTGAAGCTTTCTTT. This codes for CASSPGFAGNTEAFF.

This clonotype was seen many times. This chain uses TRBV12-3 or TRBV12-4 with TRBJ1-6, with D possibly TRBD1 on 6 matching bases. There are 16 residues in the CDR3. Between the trimmed V and J ends, which lost 1 base and 7 bases, there was a span of 14 bases. This CDR3 is CASSLGGAQFNSPLHF. CDR3 sequence (DNA): TGTGCCAGCAGTTTAGGGGGGGCGCAGTTCAATTCACCCCTCCACTTT.

V is TRBV6-1 and J is TRBJ2-1; 12 bases agree with TRBD2. Per germline, CDR1 MNHNS and CDR2 SASEGT. CDR3 length: 15 amino acids. Trimming took 5 bases from V and 9 from J; bases not matched to a gene: 8. This chain's CDR3 is CASSLPSGGAPEQFF. The CDR3 coding sequence is TGTGCCAGCAGTCTTCCTAGCGGGGGGGCCCCTGAGCAGTTCTTC.

This clonotype was detected a few times. V gene TRBV28 combines with J gene TRBJ1-5; D not resolved. This CDR3 spans 15 amino acids. CDR1 MDHEN and CDR2 SYDVKM come from the germline V gene. The V end lost 2 bases, the J end lost 1 base, and 9 bases lay between the germline ends. The CDR3 spells CASSLEGMSNQPQHF. In nucleotides, the CDR3 is TGTGCCAGCAGTTTAGAGGGTATGAGCAATCAGCCCCAGCATTTT. Supplemented by reference TRBV28 and TRBJ1-5, the full variable domain reads DVKVTQSSRYLVKRTGEKVFLECVQDMDHENMFWYRQDPGLGLRLIYFSYDVKMKEKGDIPEGYSVSREKKERFSLILESASTNQTSMYLCASSLEGMSNQPQHFGDGTRLSIL.

This clonotype was counted at least ten times. The gene calls are TRBV5-1 and TRBJ1-6; D remains unclear. Germline values: CDR1 SGHRS, CDR2 YFSETQ. CDR3 length: 14 amino acids. V was cut by 0 bases and J by 10 bases, with 11 bases left in between. The CDR3 DNA follows: TGCGCCAGCAGCTTGGACGGTGCCGGGTCACCCCTCCACTTT. Protein sequence: CASSLDGAGSPLHF.

This clonotype appeared a few times. J is TRBJ1-1 and V is TRBV12-3 or TRBV12-4; a possible D gene is TRBD1 (5 bases). The CDR3 covers 11 residues. The V end lost 8 bases, the J end lost 11 bases, and 15 bases lay between the germline ends. The CDR3 sequence: CASGRGDRAFF. The DNA of the CDR3 is TGTGCCAGCGGACGGGGGGACCGCGCTTTCTTT.

This chain connects TRBV2 to TRBJ2-7; 7 bases align to TRBD1. This CDR3 has 16 residues. Germline V lookup: CDR1 SNHLY, CDR2 FYNNEI. V shed 6 bases, J shed 0 bases, and the junction held 11 bases outside the gene matches. CDR3 region: CASSFRTGHSSYEQYF. The CDR3 DNA reads TGTGCCAGCAGCTTTAGGACAGGACATAGCTCCTACGAGCAGTACTTC.

This clonotype has just a few counts. The chain has TRBV2 and TRBJ1-2, with 7 nucleotides matching TRBD1. Germline V lookup: CDR1 SNHLY, CDR2 FYNNEI. The CDR3 extends over 14 amino acids. The V segment lost 2 bases and the J segment 4 bases; nucleotides outside the gene matches: 4. The CDR3 is CASSEFSGGYGYTF. DNA of the CDR3: TGTGCCAGCAGTGAATTTTCAGGGGGCTATGGCTACACCTTC.

The J gene is TRBJ2-1, the V gene TRBV6-2 or TRBV6-3; D gene unclear. V was cut by 5 bases and J by 6 bases, with 11 bases left in between. Germline loops: CDR1 MNHEY, CDR2 SVGEGT. CDR3 size: 13 residues. CDR3 DNA: TGTGCCAGCAGTCCCTCCGCGGCCAATGAGCAGTTCTTC. Its protein is CASSPSAANEQFF.

This clonotype was picked up a small number of times. J is TRBJ2-1 and V is TRBV10-3, with TRBD1 matching over 9 bases. The CDR3 runs 16 residues. Germline V gene lookup returns CDR1 ENHRY and CDR2 SYGVKD. The V and J ends lost 3 bases and 4 bases, in that order; junction bases with no gene match: 7. In DNA, the CDR3 is TGTGCCATCAGTGATCGGGGACAGGGTCGATACAATGAGCAGTTCTTC. This encodes CAISDRGQGRYNEQFF.